This TCR beta chain appears in the sequencing data of a study of cytomegalovirus exposure and HLA in healthy donors. Researchers ran the PCR with 60 Vbeta and 13 Jbeta primers. TCRdb keeps only in-frame clones here, not all; method: immunoSEQ multiplex PCR. This sample has under 200,000 clones, with approximately 86% found just once. The CDR3 extends over 18 amino acids. The trim removed 3 bases at V and 4 bases at J, leaving 14 bases unmatched. Germline CDR1 reads MGHRA; CDR2 reads YSYEKL. This TCR derives from a woman in her thirties in good health and CMV-seronegative. This chain joins TRBV4-1 and TRBJ2-1, with 8 bases aligning to TRBD2. Sequenced input: PBMCs. CDR3 protein: CASSQEHQSGSVYNEQFF. CDR3 coding DNA: TGCGCCAGCAGCCAGGAACACCAAAGCGGGAGTGTTTACAATGAGCAGTTCTTC.